This TCR beta chain comes out of a study of T cell changes during pregnancy in multiple sclerosis. Produced via immunoSEQ multiplex PCR; TCRdb's table is partial and in-frame only. Here the sample spans 55,000 to 85,000 clones, more than 90% being singletons. Germline lookup yields CDR1 SGHNT and CDR2 YENEEA. This CDR3 contains 13 residues. Germline trimming cut 4 bases from V and 5 bases from J; bases unmatched to any gene: 3. The sequenced sample was peripheral blood, obtained in the third trimester of pregnancy. The origin of this receptor is a female donor with multiple sclerosis, enrolled in a pregnancy study. The V call is TRBV11-3, the J call TRBJ1-1; 8 bases agree with TRBD1. The CDR3 bases are TGTGCCAGCAGCTCCTACAGGGGGACTGAAGCTTTCTTT. Its protein is CASSSYRGTEAFF.